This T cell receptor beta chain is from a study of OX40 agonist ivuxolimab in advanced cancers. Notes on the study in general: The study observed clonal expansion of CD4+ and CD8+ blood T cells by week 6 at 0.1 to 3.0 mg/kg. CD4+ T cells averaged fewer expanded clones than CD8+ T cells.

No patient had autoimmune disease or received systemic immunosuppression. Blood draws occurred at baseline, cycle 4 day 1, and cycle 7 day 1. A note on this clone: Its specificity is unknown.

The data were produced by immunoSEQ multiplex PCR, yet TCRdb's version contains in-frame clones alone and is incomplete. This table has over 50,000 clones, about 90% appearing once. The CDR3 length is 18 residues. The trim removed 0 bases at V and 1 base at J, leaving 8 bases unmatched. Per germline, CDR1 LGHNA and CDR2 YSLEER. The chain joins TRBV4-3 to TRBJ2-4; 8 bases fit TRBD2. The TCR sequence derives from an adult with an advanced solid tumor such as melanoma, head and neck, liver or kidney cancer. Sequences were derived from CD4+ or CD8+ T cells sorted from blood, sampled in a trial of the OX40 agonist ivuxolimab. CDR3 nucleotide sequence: TGCGCCAGCAGCCAAGAAACTAGCGGTAGCTGGGCCAAAAACATTCAGTACTTC. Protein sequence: CASSQETSGSWAKNIQYF.